This T cell receptor (beta chain) was retrieved from a study of blood T cell repertoires in COVID-19. Overall study: Sources were T cells, B-cell-depleted T cells, or PBMCs; the material itself was cDNA or gDNA.

In the original workflow: Reference gene primer amplification in the assay estimated nucleated cell counts. Produced via immunoSEQ multiplex PCR; TCRdb's table is partial and in-frame only. The V and J calls and clone size come from that table; D and trimming were worked out from the DNA. The data show approximately 61,000 clones, roughly 79% seen once. The CDR3 contains 18 residues. The germline gives CDR1 SGHNT, CDR2 YENEEA. V was clipped by 9 bases and J by 4 bases; unmatched bases: 20. Sequenced: peripheral blood. The rearrangement uses TRBV11-3 and TRBJ1-3; 8 bases fit TRBD1. The TCR was taken from a human donor in a cohort sampled during active COVID-19. The CDR3 sequence is CARVKGTGMPFGGNTIYF. The CDR3 nucleotides are TGTGCCAGGGTAAAAGGGACAGGTATGCCCTTTGGGGGAAACACCATATATTTT.